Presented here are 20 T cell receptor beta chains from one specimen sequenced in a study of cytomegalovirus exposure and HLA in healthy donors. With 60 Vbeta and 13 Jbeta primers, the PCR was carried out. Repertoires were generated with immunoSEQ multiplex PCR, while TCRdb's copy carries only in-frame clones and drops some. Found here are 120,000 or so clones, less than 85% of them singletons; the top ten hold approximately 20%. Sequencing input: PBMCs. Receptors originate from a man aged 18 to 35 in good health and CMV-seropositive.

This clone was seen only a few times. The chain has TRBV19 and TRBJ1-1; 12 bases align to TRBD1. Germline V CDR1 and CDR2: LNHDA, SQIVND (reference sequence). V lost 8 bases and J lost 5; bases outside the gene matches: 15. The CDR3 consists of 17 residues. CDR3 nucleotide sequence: TGTGCCAGTTTAGACCGGGACAGGGGGCGAGGCTCGACTGAAGCTTTCTTT. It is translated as CASLDRDRGRGSTEAFF.

CDR3 bases: TGCGCCAGCAGCCAGTTAGTTTTACCACCGAACACTGAAGCTTTCTTT. This codes for CASSQLVLPPNTEAFF. V usage is TRBV4-1 and J usage is TRBJ1-1, with D unclear. Per germline, CDR1 MGHRA and CDR2 YSYEKL. The CDR3 spans 16 residues. Trimming stripped 3 bases from V and 1 base from J, with 15 bases between.

In DNA, the CDR3 is TGCGCCAGCAGCTTGGGCGCCGGGCGGGGGCCAGAGGGTGAGCAGTTCTTC. It codes for CASSLGAGRGPEGEQFF. The rearrangement links TRBV5-1 to TRBJ2-1; TRBD2 might be the D (7 bases). CDR1 SGHRS and CDR2 YFSETQ come from the germline V gene. The CDR3 consists of 17 residues. The V end was cut by 0 bases, the J end by 9 bases, with 22 bases between.

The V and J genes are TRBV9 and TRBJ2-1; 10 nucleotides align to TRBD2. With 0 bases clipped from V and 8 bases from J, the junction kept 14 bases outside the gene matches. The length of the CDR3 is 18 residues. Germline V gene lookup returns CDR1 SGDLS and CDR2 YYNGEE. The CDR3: CASSVDSGGSGGVYEQFF. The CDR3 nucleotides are TGTGCCAGCAGCGTAGACTCGGGGGGAAGCGGGGGGGTCTATGAGCAGTTCTTC.

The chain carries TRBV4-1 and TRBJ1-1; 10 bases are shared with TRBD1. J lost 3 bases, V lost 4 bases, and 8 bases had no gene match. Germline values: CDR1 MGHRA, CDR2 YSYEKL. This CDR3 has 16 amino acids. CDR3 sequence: CASSRWDRGRDTEAFF. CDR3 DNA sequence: TGCGCCAGCAGCCGATGGGACAGGGGCAGGGACACTGAAGCTTTCTTT.

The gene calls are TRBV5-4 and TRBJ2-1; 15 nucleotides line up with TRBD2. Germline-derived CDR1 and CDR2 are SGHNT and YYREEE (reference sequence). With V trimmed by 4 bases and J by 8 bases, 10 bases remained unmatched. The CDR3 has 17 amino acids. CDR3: CASSPWTSGGAWDEQFF. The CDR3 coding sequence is TGTGCCAGCAGCCCCTGGACTAGCGGGGGGGCCTGGGATGAGCAGTTCTTC.

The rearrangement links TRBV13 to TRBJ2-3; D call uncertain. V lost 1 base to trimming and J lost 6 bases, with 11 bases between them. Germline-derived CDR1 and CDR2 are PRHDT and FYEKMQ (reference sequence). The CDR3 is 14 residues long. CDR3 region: CASSLERGHDTQYF. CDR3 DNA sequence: TGTGCCAGCAGCTTAGAAAGAGGTCACGATACGCAGTATTTT.

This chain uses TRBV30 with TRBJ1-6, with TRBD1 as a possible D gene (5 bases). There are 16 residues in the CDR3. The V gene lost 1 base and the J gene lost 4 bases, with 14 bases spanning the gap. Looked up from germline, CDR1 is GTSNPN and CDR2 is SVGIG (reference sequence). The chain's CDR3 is CAWSAGATDYNSPLHF. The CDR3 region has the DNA TGTGCCTGGAGTGCCGGAGCGACAGATTATAATTCACCCCTCCACTTT.

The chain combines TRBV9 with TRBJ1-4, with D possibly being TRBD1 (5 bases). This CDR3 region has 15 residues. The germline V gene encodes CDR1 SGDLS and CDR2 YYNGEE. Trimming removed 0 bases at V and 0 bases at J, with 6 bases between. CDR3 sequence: CASSVAGATNEKLFF. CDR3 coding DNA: TGTGCCAGCAGCGTAGCGGGGGCAACTAATGAAAAACTGTTTTTT.

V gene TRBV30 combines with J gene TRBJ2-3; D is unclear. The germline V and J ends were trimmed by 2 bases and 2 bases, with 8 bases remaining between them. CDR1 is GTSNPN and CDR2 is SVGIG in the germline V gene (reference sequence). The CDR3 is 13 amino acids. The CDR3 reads CAWSSEHTDTQYF. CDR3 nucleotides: TGTGCCTGGAGTAGTGAGCACACAGATACGCAGTATTTT. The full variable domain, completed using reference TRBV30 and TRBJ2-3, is SQTIHQWPATLVQPVGSPLSLECTVEGTSNPNLYWYRQAAGRGLQLLFYSVGIGQISSEVPQNLSASRPQDRQFILSSKKLLLSDSGFYLCAWSSEHTDTQYFGPGTRLTVL.

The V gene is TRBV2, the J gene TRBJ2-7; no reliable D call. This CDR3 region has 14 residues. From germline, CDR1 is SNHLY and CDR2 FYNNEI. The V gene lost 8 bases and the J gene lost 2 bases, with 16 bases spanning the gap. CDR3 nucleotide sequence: TGTGCCAGCGGCCTAGGTGCGTACACCTACGAGCAGTACTTC. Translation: CASGLGAYTYEQYF.

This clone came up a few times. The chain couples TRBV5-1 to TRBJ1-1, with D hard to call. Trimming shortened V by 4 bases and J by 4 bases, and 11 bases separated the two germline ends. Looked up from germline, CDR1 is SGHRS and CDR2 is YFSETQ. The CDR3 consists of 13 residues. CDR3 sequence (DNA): TGCGCCAGCAGCACTGGAGGGAGCACTGAAGCTTTCTTT. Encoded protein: CASSTGGSTEAFF.

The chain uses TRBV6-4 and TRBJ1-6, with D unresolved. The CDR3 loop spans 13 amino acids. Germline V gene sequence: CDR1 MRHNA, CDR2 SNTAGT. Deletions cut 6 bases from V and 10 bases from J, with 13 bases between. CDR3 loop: CASSLERRSPLHF. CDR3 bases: TGTGCCAGCAGCCTGGAGAGGAGATCACCCCTCCACTTT.

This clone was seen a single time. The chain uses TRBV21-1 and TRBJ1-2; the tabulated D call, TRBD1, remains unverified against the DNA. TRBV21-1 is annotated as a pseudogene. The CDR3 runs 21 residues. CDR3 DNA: TGTGCCAGCAGCAAAGAAAGGTGGCTCGACAGGGGGCCCCGGGATTGCTATGGCTACACCTTC. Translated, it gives CASSKERWLDRGPRDCYGYTF.

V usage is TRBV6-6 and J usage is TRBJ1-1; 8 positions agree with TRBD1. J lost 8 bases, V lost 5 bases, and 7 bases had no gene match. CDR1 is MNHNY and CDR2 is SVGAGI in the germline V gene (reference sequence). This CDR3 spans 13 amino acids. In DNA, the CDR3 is TGTGCCAGCAGTCCGACAGGGGCGGGGGAAGCTTTCTTT. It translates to CASSPTGAGEAFF.

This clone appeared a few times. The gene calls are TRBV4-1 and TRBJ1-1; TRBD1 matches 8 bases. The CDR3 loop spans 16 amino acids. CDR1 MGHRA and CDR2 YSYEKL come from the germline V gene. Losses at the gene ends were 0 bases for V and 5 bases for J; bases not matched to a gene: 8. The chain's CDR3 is CASSQDEQGVGTEAFF. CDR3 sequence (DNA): TGCGCCAGCAGCCAAGATGAACAGGGGGTAGGAACTGAAGCTTTCTTT.

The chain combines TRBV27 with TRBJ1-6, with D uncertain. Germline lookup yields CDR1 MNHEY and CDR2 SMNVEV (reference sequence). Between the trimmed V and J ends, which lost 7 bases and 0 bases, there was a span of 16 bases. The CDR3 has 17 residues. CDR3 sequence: CASKLSVESSYNSPLHF. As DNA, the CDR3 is TGTGCCAGCAAACTTTCGGTAGAGAGCTCCTATAATTCACCCCTCCACTTT.

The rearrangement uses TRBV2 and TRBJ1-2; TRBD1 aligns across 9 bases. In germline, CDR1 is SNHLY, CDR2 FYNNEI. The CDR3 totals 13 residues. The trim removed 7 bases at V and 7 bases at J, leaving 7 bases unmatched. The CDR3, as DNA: TGTGCCAGCACCAAACTACAGGGGGCTGGCTACACCTTC. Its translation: CASTKLQGAGYTF.

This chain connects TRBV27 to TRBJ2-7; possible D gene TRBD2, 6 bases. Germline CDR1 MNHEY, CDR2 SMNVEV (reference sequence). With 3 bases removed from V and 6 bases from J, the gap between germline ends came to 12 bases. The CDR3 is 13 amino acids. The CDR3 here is CASSLEGRFEQYF. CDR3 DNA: TGTGCCAGCAGTTTGGAGGGGAGGTTCGAGCAGTACTTC.

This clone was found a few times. The CDR3 region is CASSRGMTGGYTF. In DNA, the CDR3 is TGTGCCAGCAGCCGCGGGATGACCGGAGGCTACACCTTC. The V gene is TRBV6-5, the J gene TRBJ1-2; no reliable D call. From germline, CDR1 is MNHEY and CDR2 SVGAGI. The CDR3 spans 13 residues. V was clipped by 6 bases and J by 8 bases, with 16 bases between them.